The clone carrying this T cell receptor beta chain appeared many times. Its antigen remains unidentified. This entry is derived from a study of T cells in Graves' hyperthyroidism and ophthalmopathy. Study-wide results and limits: Most thyroid-expanded clonotypes above 0.001 were also found in blood. Ophthalmopathy was separated from stable hyperthyroidism by a 13 V-J model.

What was amplified from RNA transcripts were TCR beta CDR3 regions. A first-round RT-PCR of the TCR CDR3 used the HTBI primer set. TCRdb re-called the multiplex PCR reads with MiXCR, one entry per CDR3 protein. The data contain fewer than 650,000 distinct CDR3 sequences, about 15% of them singletons. The PBMCs were sourced from fresh peripheral blood (10 ml). This sequence was found in a woman aged 35 to 49 with Graves' ophthalmopathy. Sample: blood.

The CDR3 region is CASSPTDGYEQYF. CDR3 DNA: TGTGCCAGTAGTCCCACGGACGGTTACGAGCAGTACTTC. V usage is TRBV19 and J usage is TRBJ2-7; D uncertain. The V gene's germline CDR1 is LNHDA and CDR2 SQIVND (reference sequence). V was shortened by 5 bases and J by 4 bases, with 12 bases between the two germline ends. The CDR3 has 13 amino acids.